Listed below are T cell receptor beta chains from one sample, sequenced in a study of T cell responses to AZD1222 COVID-19 vaccine. Data came from immunoSEQ multiplex PCR; TCRdb stores just in-frame clones and leaves some out. Here the sample spans some 130,000 clones, around 93% being singletons. Specimen: peripheral blood, collected 28 days after the second AZD1222 dose. The receptors were gathered from an adult who received the AZD1222 COVID-19 vaccine. Both conserved end residues are part of each CDR3. D genes are given only for firm matches.

j_gene: TRBJ2-7
d_gene: NA
v_gene: TRBV6-5
CDR3nt: TGTGCCAGCAGGCCACAGGCGATGCTCTACGAGCAGTACTTC
CDR3aa: CASRPQAMLYEQYF

j_gene: TRBJ1-6
d_gene: TRBD1
v_gene: TRBV5-1
CDR3nt: TGCGCCAGCAGCCAGGGACAGGGCCCCTCGCCCCTCCACTTT
CDR3aa: CASSQGQGPSPLHF

j_gene: TRBJ1-2
d_gene: NA
v_gene: TRBV10-3
CDR3nt: TGTGCCATCAGTGAGGGGGGAAACTATGGCTACACCTTC
CDR3aa: CAISEGGNYGYTF

j_gene: TRBJ2-1
d_gene: TRBD2
v_gene: TRBV5-1
CDR3nt: TGCGCCAGCAGCTTATTAGCGGGGTTAGGGAATGAGCAGTTCTTC
CDR3aa: CASSLLAGLGNEQFF

j_gene: TRBJ1-3
d_gene: NA
v_gene: TRBV4-1
CDR3nt: TGCGCCAGCAGCCCGGACACAAACTCTGGAAACACCATATATTTT
CDR3aa: CASSPDTNSGNTIYF

j_gene: TRBJ1-5
d_gene: NA
v_gene: TRBV6-2/TRBV6-3
CDR3nt: TGTGCCAGCAGTTACGAGTTGGGAACTCAGCCCCAGCATTTT
CDR3aa: CASSYELGTQPQHF

j_gene: TRBJ2-7
d_gene: TRBD1
v_gene: TRBV6-5
CDR3nt: TGTGCCAGCACCGAGGGACAGGGGGGGTCCTACGAGCAGTACTTC
CDR3aa: CASTEGQGGSYEQYF

j_gene: TRBJ2-1
d_gene: NA
v_gene: TRBV10-3
CDR3nt: TGTGCCATCTACGGGACCATAACACGGGAGCAGTTCTTC
CDR3aa: CAIYGTITREQFF

j_gene: TRBJ1-1
d_gene: NA
v_gene: TRBV3-1/TRBV3-2
CDR3nt: TGTGCCAGCAGCCAAGCTCAGGGGAGGGGCACTGAAGCTTTCTTT
CDR3aa: CASSQAQGRGTEAFF

j_gene: TRBJ2-5
d_gene: NA
v_gene: TRBV4-3
CDR3nt: TGCGCCAGCAGCCAAGTTTACAGGGAAGAGACCCAGTACTTC
CDR3aa: CASSQVYREETQYF

j_gene: TRBJ2-1
d_gene: TRBD2
v_gene: TRBV5-1
CDR3nt: TGCGCCAGCGGATCCGGGACTAGCGAGAACTTTGAGCAGTTCTTC
CDR3aa: CASGSGTSENFEQFF

j_gene: TRBJ1-4
d_gene: TRBD1
v_gene: TRBV30
CDR3nt: TGTGCCTGGAGGGGAGGGACAGTAGGTGAAAAACTGTTTTTT
CDR3aa: CAWRGGTVGEKLFF

j_gene: TRBJ1-4
d_gene: TRBD1
v_gene: TRBV6-1
CDR3nt: TGTGCCAGCAGTCAGGGGGCAACTAATGAAAAACTGTTTTTT
CDR3aa: CASSQGATNEKLFF

j_gene: TRBJ2-7
d_gene: NA
v_gene: TRBV12-5
CDR3nt: TGTGCTAGTGGTTTTGGCCCTCACTCCTACGAGCAGTACTTC
CDR3aa: CASGFGPHSYEQYF